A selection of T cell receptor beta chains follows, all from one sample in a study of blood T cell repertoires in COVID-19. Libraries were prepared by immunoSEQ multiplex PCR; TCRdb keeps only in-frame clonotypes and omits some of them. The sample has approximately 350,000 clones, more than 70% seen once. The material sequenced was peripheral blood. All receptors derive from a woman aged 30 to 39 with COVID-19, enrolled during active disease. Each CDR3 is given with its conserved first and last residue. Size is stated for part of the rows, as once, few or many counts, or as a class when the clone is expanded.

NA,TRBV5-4,CASSLEGGVETQYF
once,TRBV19,CASSGAGGLTDTQYF
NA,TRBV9,CASSVAASLTGNYGYTF
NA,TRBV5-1,CASSTTTSTETQYF
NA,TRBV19,CASRSNGQGTDTQYF
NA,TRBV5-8,CASSLLRDTDGLFF
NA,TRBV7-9,CASSSSSDTQYF
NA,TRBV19,CASSLRTGLTDTQYF
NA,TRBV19,CASSNRQGSFLAGELFF
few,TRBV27,CASSPSDRGHNTEAFF
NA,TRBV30,CAWSRTPGQGSYNEQFF
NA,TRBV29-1,CSVEVVRLAGVLDTQYF
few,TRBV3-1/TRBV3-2,CASSPRQSSTDTQYF
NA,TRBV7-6,CASSLAVDRVEEQYF
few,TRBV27,CASRRTSGDNEQFF
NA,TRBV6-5,CASKSGQGADEQYF